The sequence of this TCR beta chain was determined in a study of blood T cell repertoires in COVID-19. Study overall: Sources were T cells, B-cell-depleted T cells, or PBMCs; the material itself was cDNA or gDNA.

The method was immunoSEQ multiplex PCR; TCRdb's version includes in-frame clones alone and lacks a portion of them. The sample carries about 140,000 clones, roughly 80% recorded once. After removal of 4 bases from V and 2 bases from J, the junction contained 6 bases not matched to a gene. The CDR3 has 15 residues. Germline V CDR1 and CDR2: SGHTA, FQGNSA. The sequence was obtained from a woman between 50 and 59 years old with active or convalescent COVID-19. The sequencing sample was made of peripheral blood. The chain couples TRBV7-2 to TRBJ2-7; the match to TRBD2 covers 9 bases. CDR3 nucleotides: TGTGCCAGCAGCTACCGGACTAGCGCCCCCTACGAGCAGTACTTC. Amino acid sequence: CASSYRTSAPYEQYF.